One and the same sample provided the 10 T cell receptor beta chains below, sequenced in a study of blood T cell repertoires in COVID-19. Profiled with immunoSEQ multiplex PCR; TCRdb holds only in-frame clones, not every one. The profile shows around 65,000 clones, about 84% of them singletons. The sequencing input was peripheral blood. Receptors were obtained from a human donor in a cohort sampled during active COVID-19.

The genes are TRBV27 and TRBJ2-1; a possible D gene is TRBD1 (5 bases). Germline values: CDR1 MNHEY, CDR2 SMNVEV (reference sequence). The CDR3 contains 16 residues. Trimming removed 4 bases from V and 0 bases from J, with 13 bases in between. CDR3 nucleotides: TGTGCCAGCAGTTCCCGTGGGGCCCCCTCCTACAATGAGCAGTTCTTC. Protein product: CASSSRGAPSYNEQFF.

This sequence joins TRBV24-1 and TRBJ1-1; D uncertain. Germline V gene sequence: CDR1 KGHDR, CDR2 SFDVKD. This CDR3 is built from 12 residues. V dropped 5 bases and J dropped 8 bases, with 11 bases sitting between them. The CDR3 reads CATSVGGNEAFF. The CDR3 DNA reads TGTGCCACCAGTGTAGGAGGAAACGAAGCTTTCTTT.

The rearrangement links TRBV7-3 to TRBJ2-1; a weak D match, TRBD2 (6 bases). CDR1 and CDR2 (germline): SGHTA, FQGTGA. The CDR3 sequence is 13 residues long. Trimming shortened V by 8 bases and J by 5 bases, and 13 bases separated the two germline ends. The CDR3 region has the DNA TGTGCCAGCGGGAGCGGGCGGAACAATGAGCAGTTCTTC. Translating it yields CASGSGRNNEQFF.

The chain has TRBV13 and TRBJ2-3, with 12 nucleotides matching TRBD1. The ends lost 4 bases at V and 1 base at J; junction bases unmatched: 6. The CDR3 spans 17 residues. Looked up from germline, CDR1 is PRHDT and CDR2 is FYEKMQ (reference sequence). Here the CDR3 reads CASSSYRDRGRTDTQYF. Written as DNA, the CDR3 is TGTGCCAGCAGCTCCTACCGGGACAGGGGGCGCACAGATACGCAGTATTTT.

The gene calls are TRBV7-3 and TRBJ2-3; 8 positions agree with TRBD2. Germline-derived CDR1 and CDR2 are SGHTA and FQGTGA. The junction had 11 bases not matched to a gene; V was cut back by 4 bases and J by 2 bases. This CDR3 contains 17 residues. The CDR3 protein is CASSSGSVAGLTDTQYF. The CDR3 nucleotides are TGTGCCAGCAGCTCCGGTTCAGTAGCGGGGCTCACAGATACGCAGTATTTT.

The CDR3, as DNA: TGTGCCAGCTCACCTAACTTACAGGGTAGTACAGATACGCAGTATTTT. Translation: CASSPNLQGSTDTQYF. The V gene is TRBV18, the J gene TRBJ2-3, with D maybe TRBD1 (6 bases). This CDR3 is 16 amino acids long. V was pared by 3 bases and J by 3 bases, with 16 bases between. Per the germline V gene, CDR1 is KGHSH and CDR2 is LQKENI.

V usage is TRBV7-9 and J usage is TRBJ1-1; D unresolved. Germline V lookup: CDR1 SEHNR, CDR2 FQNEAQ (reference sequence). The CDR3 covers 14 residues. Trimming left V 6 bases short and J 3 bases short, with 14 bases between. Written as DNA, the CDR3 is TGTGCCAGCAGTCCGGCGGGCTTGGACACTGAAGCTTTCTTT. Amino acid sequence: CASSPAGLDTEAFF.

The chain couples TRBV24-1 to TRBJ2-2, with 7 bases aligning to TRBD1. Per the germline V gene, CDR1 is KGHDR and CDR2 is SFDVKD. The V gene end was trimmed by 3 bases and the J gene end by 2 bases; junction bases not matched to a gene: 5. This CDR3 is built from 16 residues. The CDR3 DNA reads as TGTGCCACCAGTGATACACGACAGGGAAACACCGGGGAGCTGTTTTTT. Its protein is CATSDTRQGNTGELFF.

The chain has TRBV24-1 and TRBJ2-1, with TRBD1 matching over 8 bases. In germline, CDR1 is KGHDR, CDR2 SFDVKD. This CDR3 is built from 15 residues. Unmatched junction bases numbered 4, after V lost 4 bases and J lost 3 bases. The CDR3 nucleotides read TGTGCCACCAGTGACTCAGGACAGGGCTACAATGAGCAGTTCTTC. Amino acid sequence: CATSDSGQGYNEQFF.

The chain carries TRBV28 and TRBJ1-1, with TRBD1 as a possible D gene (6 bases). V lost 6 bases and J 5 bases, leaving 19 bases between the germline ends. CDR3 size: 15 residues. Germline V gene sequence: CDR1 MDHEN, CDR2 SYDVKM. In nucleotides, the CDR3 is TGTGCCAGCAGGACCTCCAGGGGAAGGTATACTGAAGCTTTCTTT. This translates into CASRTSRGRYTEAFF.